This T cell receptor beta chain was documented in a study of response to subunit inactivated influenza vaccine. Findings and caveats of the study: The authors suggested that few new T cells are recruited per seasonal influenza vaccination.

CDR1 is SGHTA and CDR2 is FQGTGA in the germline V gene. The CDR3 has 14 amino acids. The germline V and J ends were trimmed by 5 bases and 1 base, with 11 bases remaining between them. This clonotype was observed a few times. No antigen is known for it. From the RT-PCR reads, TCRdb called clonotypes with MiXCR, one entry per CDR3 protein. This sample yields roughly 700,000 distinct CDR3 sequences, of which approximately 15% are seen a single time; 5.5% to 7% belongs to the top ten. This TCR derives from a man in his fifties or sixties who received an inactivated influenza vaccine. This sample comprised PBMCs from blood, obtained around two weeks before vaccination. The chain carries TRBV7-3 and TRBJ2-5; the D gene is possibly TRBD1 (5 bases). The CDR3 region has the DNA TGTGCCAGCAGCAGATCTGGGGCCCAAGAGACCCAGTACTTC. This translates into CASSRSGAQETQYF.